This passage covers 14 T cell receptor beta chains from one sample sequenced in a study of blood T cell repertoires in COVID-19. Sequenced by immunoSEQ multiplex PCR; TCRdb stores in-frame clones only, minus some. Of roughly 180,000 clones in the sample, roughly four fifths were seen once. Source material: PBMCs or T cells enriched from blood (not recorded which). The receptors were gathered from a man aged 50 to 60 who had recovered from COVID-19.

The chain is built from TRBV6-5 and TRBJ2-1, with TRBD1 matching 7 bases. This CDR3 region has 13 residues. The germline V gene has CDR1 MNHEY and CDR2 SVGAGI. V was clipped by 5 bases and J by 6 bases; unmatched bases: 4. CDR3 DNA sequence: TGTGCCAGCAGTCACGGGACAGTCAATGAGCAGTTCTTC. Its protein is CASSHGTVNEQFF.

This clone has only one observation. At the DNA level, this CDR3 is encoded by other sequences in the same sample as well. V usage is TRBV20-1 and J usage is TRBJ2-7; D unresolved. Trimming pared 5 bases from V and 2 bases from J, leaving 4 bases between. This CDR3 contains 10 residues. The germline V gene has CDR1 DFQATT and CDR2 SNEGSKA (reference sequence). The CDR3 sequence: CSALAYEQYF. CDR3 DNA: TGCAGTGCTTTAGCCTACGAGCAGTACTTC.

This clone was seen only once. The gene calls are TRBV28 and TRBJ1-2, with D unresolved. Trimming removed 7 bases from V and 0 bases from J, with 9 bases in between. The CDR3 covers 13 residues. CDR1 and CDR2 (germline): MDHEN, SYDVKM. This CDR3 is CASIAAANYGYTF. CDR3 coding DNA: TGTGCCAGCATCGCGGCGGCTAACTATGGCTACACCTTC.

The V call is TRBV6-5, the J call TRBJ2-1; D might be TRBD2 (6 bases). V was trimmed by 5 bases and J by 7 bases, leaving 9 bases between them. The germline gives CDR1 MNHEY, CDR2 SVGAGI. The CDR3 has 12 amino acids. DNA for the CDR3: TGTGCCAGCAGTCGAGGGAGGAATGAGCAGTTCTTC. It is translated as CASSRGRNEQFF.

The chain couples TRBV7-2 to TRBJ1-2; possibly TRBD1 for D (5 bases). The V end was cut by 2 bases, the J end by 9 bases, with 13 bases between. The CDR3 consists of 13 residues. CDR1 is SGHTA and CDR2 is FQGNSA in the germline V gene. CDR3 nucleotide sequence: TGTGCCAGCAGCTTAAAACAGGTGTATAGCTACACCTTC. Amino acids: CASSLKQVYSYTF.

This sequence joins TRBV11-2 and TRBJ1-1, with 9 bases identical to TRBD1. Germline lookup yields CDR1 SGHAT and CDR2 FQNNGV. The V gene end was trimmed by 5 bases and the J gene end by 0 bases; junction bases not matched to a gene: 4. CDR3 length: 15 residues. The CDR3 nucleotides read TGTGCCAGCAGCCAGGACAGGGGACTGAACACTGAAGCTTTCTTT. Translating gives CASSQDRGLNTEAFF.

This chain joins TRBV14 and TRBJ2-3; 9 nucleotides agree with TRBD1. Germline V gene lookup returns CDR1 SGHDN and CDR2 FVKESK. The CDR3 spans 12 residues. The ends lost 4 bases at V and 12 bases at J; junction bases unmatched: 5. The CDR3 reads CASSPGTGIQYF. In DNA form, the CDR3 reads TGTGCCAGCAGCCCTGGGACAGGGATTCAGTATTTT.

Worth noting for this clone: One junction end disagrees with the germline gene, perhaps due to a read error. V is TRBV15 and J is TRBJ2-1; D is perhaps TRBD1 (5 bases). CDR3 length: 13 amino acids. The germline V gene has CDR1 LNHNV and CDR2 YYDKDF (reference sequence). The CDR3 DNA sequence: TGTGCCACCGAGGTCAGGGTGAGTTCTTATAAGGTCTTC. Translation gives CATEVRVSSYKVF. The full variable domain, its missing parts supplied by reference TRBV15 and TRBJ2-1, is DAMVIQNPRYQVTQFGKPVTLSCSQTLNHNVMYWYQQKSSQAPKLLFHYYDKDFNNEADTPDNFQSRRPNTSFCFLDIRSPGLGDTAMYLCATEVRVSSYKVFGPGTRLTVL.

The chain couples TRBV28 to TRBJ2-1; 14 bases fit TRBD2. Germline V CDR1 and CDR2: MDHEN, SYDVKM. The junction had 12 bases not matched to a gene; V was cut back by 6 bases and J by 2 bases. This CDR3 spans 19 amino acids. CDR3 amino acids: CASRNLPWTSGRPYNEQFF. The CDR3 DNA reads TGTGCCAGCAGAAATCTCCCCTGGACTAGCGGGAGGCCCTACAATGAGCAGTTCTTC.

The chain joins TRBV7-3 to TRBJ2-3; the match to TRBD2 covers 7 bases. V lost 2 bases to trimming and J lost 6 bases; unmatched junction nucleotides: 8. CDR1 and CDR2 from the germline V gene are SGHTA and FQGTGA. The CDR3 is 15 residues long. The CDR3 nucleotides read TGTGCCAGCAGCTTATATCCTAGCGGCGATGATACGCAGTATTTT. Its protein product is CASSLYPSGDDTQYF.

The V gene is TRBV13, the J gene TRBJ1-1; 7 nucleotides align to TRBD1. The V and J ends lost 4 bases and 0 bases, in that order; junction bases with no gene match: 5. CDR1 and CDR2 (germline): PRHDT, FYEKMQ (reference sequence). The CDR3 sequence is 15 residues long. CDR3 residues: CASSSPGQMNTEAFF. The CDR3 DNA reads as TGTGCCAGCAGCTCCCCGGGACAGATGAACACTGAAGCTTTCTTT.

This chain uses TRBV10-3 with TRBJ2-7; D possibly corresponds to TRBD1 (5 bases). Germline V CDR1 and CDR2: ENHRY, SYGVKD. This CDR3 is 17 amino acids long. The V end was cut by 0 bases, the J end by 0 bases, with 15 bases between. In DNA form, the CDR3 reads TGTGCCATCAGTGAGTCGTTGGTAGGGGTAAGCTCCTACGAGCAGTACTTC. Protein: CAISESLVGVSSYEQYF.

The chain uses TRBV7-8 and TRBJ2-7; 7 positions match TRBD1. V shed 5 bases and J 4 bases; nucleotides not matched to a gene: 11. Germline assignment: CDR1 SGHVS and CDR2 FQNEAQ. The CDR3 has 15 amino acids. The CDR3 nucleotides are TGTGCCAGCAGCCCCTACAGGGGATTCGGATACGAGCAGTACTTC. Amino acid sequence: CASSPYRGFGYEQYF.

This clone was recorded only once. The rearrangement uses TRBV5-1 and TRBJ1-6, with 7 bases that match TRBD1. V was pared by 1 base and J by 6 bases, with 7 bases of the junction left unmatched. CDR3 size: 16 residues. Looked up from germline, CDR1 is SGHRS and CDR2 is YFSETQ. CDR3 sequence: CASSLTGVGGNSPLHF. DNA for the CDR3: TGCGCCAGCAGCTTGACAGGGGTTGGTGGTAATTCACCCCTCCACTTT.